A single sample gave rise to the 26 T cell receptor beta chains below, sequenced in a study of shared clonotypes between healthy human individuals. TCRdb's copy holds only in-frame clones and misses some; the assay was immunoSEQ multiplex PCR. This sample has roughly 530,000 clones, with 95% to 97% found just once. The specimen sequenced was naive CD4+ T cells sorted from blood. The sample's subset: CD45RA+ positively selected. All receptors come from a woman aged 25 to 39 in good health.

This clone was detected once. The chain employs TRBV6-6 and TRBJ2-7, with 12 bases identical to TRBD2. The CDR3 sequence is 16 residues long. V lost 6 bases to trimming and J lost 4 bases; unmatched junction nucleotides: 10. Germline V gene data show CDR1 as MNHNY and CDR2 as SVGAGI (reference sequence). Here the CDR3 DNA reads TGTGCCAGCAGCCCCCGGGGACTAGCGGGCGAATACGAGCAGTACTTC. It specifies CASSPRGLAGEYEQYF.

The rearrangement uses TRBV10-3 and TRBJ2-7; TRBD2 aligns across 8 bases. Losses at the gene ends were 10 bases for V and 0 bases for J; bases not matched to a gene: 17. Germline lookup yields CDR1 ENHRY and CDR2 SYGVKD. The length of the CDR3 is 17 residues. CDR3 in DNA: TGTGCCAGGCGACCTTCTAGCGGGCCACAAAGCTCCTACGAGCAGTACTTC. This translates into CARRPSSGPQSSYEQYF.

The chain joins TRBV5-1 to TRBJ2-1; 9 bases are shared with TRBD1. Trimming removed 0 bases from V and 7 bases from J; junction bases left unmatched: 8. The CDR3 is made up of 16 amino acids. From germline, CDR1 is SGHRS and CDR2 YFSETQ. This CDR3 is CASSLALGTGMNEQFF. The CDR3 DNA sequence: TGCGCCAGCAGCTTGGCCCTCGGGACAGGGATGAATGAGCAGTTCTTC.

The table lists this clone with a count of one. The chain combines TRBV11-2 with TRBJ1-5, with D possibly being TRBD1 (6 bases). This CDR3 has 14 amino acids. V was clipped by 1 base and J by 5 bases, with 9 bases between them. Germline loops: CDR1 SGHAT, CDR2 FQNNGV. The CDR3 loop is CASSLGGGDQPQHF. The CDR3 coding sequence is TGTGCCAGCAGCTTAGGAGGGGGGGATCAGCCCCAGCATTTT.

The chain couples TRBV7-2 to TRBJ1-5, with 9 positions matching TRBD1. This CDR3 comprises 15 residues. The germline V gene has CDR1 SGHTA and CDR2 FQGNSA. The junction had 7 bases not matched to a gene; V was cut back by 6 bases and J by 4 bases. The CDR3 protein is CASSEQGALNQPQHF. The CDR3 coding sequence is TGTGCCAGCAGTGAACAGGGGGCGCTTAATCAGCCCCAGCATTTT. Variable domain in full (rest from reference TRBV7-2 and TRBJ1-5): GAGVSQSPSNKVTEKGKDVELRCDPISGHTALYWYRQSLGQGLEFLIYFQGNSAPDKSGLPSDRFSAERTGGSVSTLTIQRTQQEDSAVYLCASSEQGALNQPQHFGDGTRLSIL.

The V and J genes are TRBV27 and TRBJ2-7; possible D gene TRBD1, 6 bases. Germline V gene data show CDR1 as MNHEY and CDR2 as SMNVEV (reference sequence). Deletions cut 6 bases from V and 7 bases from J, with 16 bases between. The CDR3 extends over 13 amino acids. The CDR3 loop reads CASRPTGTGEQYF. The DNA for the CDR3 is TGTGCCAGCAGACCAACAGGGACGGGTGAGCAGTACTTC.

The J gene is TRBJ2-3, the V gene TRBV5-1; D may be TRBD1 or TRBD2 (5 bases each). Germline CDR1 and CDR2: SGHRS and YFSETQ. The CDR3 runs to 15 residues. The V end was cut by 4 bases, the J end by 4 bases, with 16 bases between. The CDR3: CASSPFGEGADTQYF. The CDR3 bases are TGCGCCAGCAGCCCGTTCGGGGAAGGGGCAGATACGCAGTATTTT.

CDR3 nucleotides: TGTGCCAGCAGCGTTGCTCGAGGACAAGAGACCCAGTACTTC. It yields the protein CASSVARGQETQYF. The chain couples TRBV9 to TRBJ2-5, with D unresolved. Germline V gene lookup returns CDR1 SGDLS and CDR2 YYNGEE. V dropped 2 bases and J dropped 2 bases, with 10 bases sitting between them. This CDR3 has 14 amino acids.

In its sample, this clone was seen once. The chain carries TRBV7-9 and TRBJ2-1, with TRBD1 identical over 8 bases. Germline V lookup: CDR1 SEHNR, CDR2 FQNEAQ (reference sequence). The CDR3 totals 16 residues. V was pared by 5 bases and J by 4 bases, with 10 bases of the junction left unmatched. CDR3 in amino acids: CASSLQGVALYNEQFF. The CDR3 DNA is TGTGCCAGCAGCCTACAGGGGGTAGCGCTTTACAATGAGCAGTTCTTC.

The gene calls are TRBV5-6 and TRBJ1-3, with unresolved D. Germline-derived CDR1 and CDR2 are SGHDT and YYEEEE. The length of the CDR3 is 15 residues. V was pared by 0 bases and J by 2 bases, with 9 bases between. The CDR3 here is CASSLGVPPGNTIYF. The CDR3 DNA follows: TGTGCCAGCAGCTTGGGGGTCCCCCCTGGAAACACCATATATTTT.

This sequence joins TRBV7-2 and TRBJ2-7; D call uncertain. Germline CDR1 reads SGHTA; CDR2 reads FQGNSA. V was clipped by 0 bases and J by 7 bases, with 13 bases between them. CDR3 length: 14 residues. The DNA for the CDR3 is TGTGCCAGCAGCTTAGCGCTCTCGCCCTGGGAGCAGTACTTC. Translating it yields CASSLALSPWEQYF.

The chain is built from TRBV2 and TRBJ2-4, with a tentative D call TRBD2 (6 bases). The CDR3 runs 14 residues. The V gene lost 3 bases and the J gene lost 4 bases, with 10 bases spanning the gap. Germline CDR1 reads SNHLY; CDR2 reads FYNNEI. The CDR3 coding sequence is TGTGCCAGCAGTGAGCGGGATCTAAAAAACATTCAGTACTTC. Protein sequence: CASSERDLKNIQYF.

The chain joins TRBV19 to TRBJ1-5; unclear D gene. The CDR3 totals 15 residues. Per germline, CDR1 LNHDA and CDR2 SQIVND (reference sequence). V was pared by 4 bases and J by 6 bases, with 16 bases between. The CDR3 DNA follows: TGTGCCAGTAGTACACGGAGAGGCCCAGGTCAGCCCCAGCATTTT. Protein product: CASSTRRGPGQPQHF. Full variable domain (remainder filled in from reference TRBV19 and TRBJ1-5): DGGITQSPKYLFRKEGQNVTLSCEQNLNHDAMYWYRQDPGQGLRLIYYSQIVNDFQKGDIAEGYSVSREKKESFPLTVTSAQKNPTAFYLCASSTRRGPGQPQHFGDGTRLSIL.

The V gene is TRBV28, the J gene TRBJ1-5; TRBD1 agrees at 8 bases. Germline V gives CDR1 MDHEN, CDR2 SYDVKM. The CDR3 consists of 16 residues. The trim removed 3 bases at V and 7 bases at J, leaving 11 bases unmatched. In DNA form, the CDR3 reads TGTGCCAGCAGTTTTGGACAGGGAGCATTAATCCAGCCCCAGCATTTT. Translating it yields CASSFGQGALIQPQHF.

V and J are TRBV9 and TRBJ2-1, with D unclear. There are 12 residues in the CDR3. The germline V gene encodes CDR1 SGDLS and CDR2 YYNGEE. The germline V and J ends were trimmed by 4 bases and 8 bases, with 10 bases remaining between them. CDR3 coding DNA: TGTGCCAGCAGCCCTCAGTTCGATGAGCAGTTCTTC. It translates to CASSPQFDEQFF.

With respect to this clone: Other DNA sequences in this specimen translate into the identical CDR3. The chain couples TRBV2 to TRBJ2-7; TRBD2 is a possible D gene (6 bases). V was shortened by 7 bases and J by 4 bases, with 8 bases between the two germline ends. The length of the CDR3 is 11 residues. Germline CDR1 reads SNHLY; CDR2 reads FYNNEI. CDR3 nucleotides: TGTGCCAGCAACCTAGCGTACGAGCAGTACTTC. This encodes CASNLAYEQYF.

CDR3 bases: TGTGCCAGCAGCTTATCTGCAGCCTCTCCGGGATGGAGAGATGAGCAGTTCTTC. Translated: CASSLSAASPGWRDEQFF. V is TRBV7-9 and J is TRBJ2-1; tentative D call: TRBD2 (5 bases). CDR3 length: 18 residues. Deletions cut 2 bases from V and 8 bases from J, with 25 bases between. Germline values: CDR1 SEHNR, CDR2 FQNEAQ (reference sequence).

CDR3 region: CASSPGQGDTQYF. For the CDR3, the DNA is TGCGCCAGCAGCCCGGGCCAGGGAGATACGCAGTATTTT. The chain combines TRBV5-1 with TRBJ2-3; a weak D match, TRBD1 (5 bases). V gave up 4 bases and J gave up 5 bases, with 11 bases separating them. CDR1 SGHRS and CDR2 YFSETQ come from the germline V gene. The CDR3 runs to 13 residues.

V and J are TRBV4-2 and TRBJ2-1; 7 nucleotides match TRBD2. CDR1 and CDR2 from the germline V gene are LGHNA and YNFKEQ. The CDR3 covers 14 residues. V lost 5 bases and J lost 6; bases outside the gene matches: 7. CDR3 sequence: CASSGPGLGNEQFF. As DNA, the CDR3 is TGTGCCAGCAGCGGCCCCGGACTAGGCAATGAGCAGTTCTTC.

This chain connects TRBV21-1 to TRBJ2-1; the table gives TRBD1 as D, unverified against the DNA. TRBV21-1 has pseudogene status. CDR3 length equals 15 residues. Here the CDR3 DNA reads TGTGCCAGCAGCAAAGGACAGGGAGACTACAATGAGCAGTTCTTC. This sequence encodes CASSKGQGDYNEQFF.

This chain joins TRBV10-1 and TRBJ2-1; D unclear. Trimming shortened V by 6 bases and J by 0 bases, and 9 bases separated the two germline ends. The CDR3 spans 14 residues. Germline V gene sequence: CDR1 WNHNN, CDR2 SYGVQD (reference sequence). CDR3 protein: CASSKFVSYNEQFF. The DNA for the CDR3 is TGCGCCAGCAGCAAATTTGTCTCCTACAATGAGCAGTTCTTC.

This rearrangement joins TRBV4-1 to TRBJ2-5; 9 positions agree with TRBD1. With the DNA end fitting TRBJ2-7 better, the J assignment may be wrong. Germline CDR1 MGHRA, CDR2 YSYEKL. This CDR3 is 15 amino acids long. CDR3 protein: CASSRTGTGRTEQYF. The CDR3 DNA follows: TGCGCCAGCAGCCGCACCGGGACAGGGAGGACCGAGCAGTACTTC.

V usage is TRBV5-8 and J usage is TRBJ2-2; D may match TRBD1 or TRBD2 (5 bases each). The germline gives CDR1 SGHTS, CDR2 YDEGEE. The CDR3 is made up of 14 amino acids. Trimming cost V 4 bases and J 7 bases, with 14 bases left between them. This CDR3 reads CASSREGQGGELFF. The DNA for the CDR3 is TGTGCCAGCAGCAGAGAGGGGCAAGGCGGGGAGCTGTTTTTT. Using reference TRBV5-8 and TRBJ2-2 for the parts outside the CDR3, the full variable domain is EAGVTQSPTHLIKTRGQQATLRCSPISGHTSVYWYQQALGLGLQFLLWYDEGEERNRGNFPPRFSGRQFPNYSSELNVNALELEDSALYLCASSREGQGGELFFGEGSRLTVL.

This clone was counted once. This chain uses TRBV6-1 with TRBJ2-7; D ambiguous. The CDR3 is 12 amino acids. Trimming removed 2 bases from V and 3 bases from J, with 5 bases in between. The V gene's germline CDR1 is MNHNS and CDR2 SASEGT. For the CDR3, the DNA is TGTGCCAGCAGTGAAAAGGGCTACGAGCAGTACTTC. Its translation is CASSEKGYEQYF.

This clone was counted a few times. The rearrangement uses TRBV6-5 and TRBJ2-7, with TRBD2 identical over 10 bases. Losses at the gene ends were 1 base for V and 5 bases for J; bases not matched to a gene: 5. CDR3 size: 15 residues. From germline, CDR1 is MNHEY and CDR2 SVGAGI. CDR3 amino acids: CASSYWASGSDEQYF. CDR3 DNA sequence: TGTGCCAGCAGTTACTGGGCTAGCGGGAGCGACGAGCAGTACTTC.

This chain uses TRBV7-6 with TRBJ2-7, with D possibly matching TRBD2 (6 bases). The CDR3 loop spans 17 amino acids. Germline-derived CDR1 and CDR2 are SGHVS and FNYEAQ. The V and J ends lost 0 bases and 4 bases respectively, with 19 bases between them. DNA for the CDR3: TGTGCCAGCAGCTTAGCGACTACTCCGGGAGATAAGTACGAGCAGTACTTC. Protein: CASSLATTPGDKYEQYF.